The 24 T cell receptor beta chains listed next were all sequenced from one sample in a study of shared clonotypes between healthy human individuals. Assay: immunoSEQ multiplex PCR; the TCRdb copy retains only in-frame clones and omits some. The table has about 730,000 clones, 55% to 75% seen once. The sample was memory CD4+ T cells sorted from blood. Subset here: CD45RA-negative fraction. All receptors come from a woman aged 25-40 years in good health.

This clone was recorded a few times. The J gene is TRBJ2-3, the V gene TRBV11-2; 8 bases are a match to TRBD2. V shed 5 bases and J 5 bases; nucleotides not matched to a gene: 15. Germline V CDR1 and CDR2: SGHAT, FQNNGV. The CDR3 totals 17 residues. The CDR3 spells CASSPVSLAGSGDTQYF. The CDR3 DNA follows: TGTGCCAGCAGCCCCGTTAGTTTAGCGGGATCAGGAGATACGCAGTATTTT. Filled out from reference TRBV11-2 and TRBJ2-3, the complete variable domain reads EAGVAQSPRYKIIEKRQSVAFWCNPISGHATLYWYQQILGQGPKLLIQFQNNGVVDDSQLPKDRFSAERLKGVDSTLKIQPAKLEDSAVYLCASSPVSLAGSGDTQYFGPGTRLTVL.

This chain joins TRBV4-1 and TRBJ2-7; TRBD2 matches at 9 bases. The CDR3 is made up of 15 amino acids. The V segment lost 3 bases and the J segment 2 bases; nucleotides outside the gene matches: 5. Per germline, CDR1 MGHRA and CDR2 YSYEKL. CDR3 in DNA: TGCGCCAGCAGCCAGGCCGGGACTAGCACCTACGAGCAGTACTTC. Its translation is CASSQAGTSTYEQYF.

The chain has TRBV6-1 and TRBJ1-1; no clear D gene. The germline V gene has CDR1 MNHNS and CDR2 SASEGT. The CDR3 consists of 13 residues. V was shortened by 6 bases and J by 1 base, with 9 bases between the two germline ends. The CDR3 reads CASREVGNTEAFF. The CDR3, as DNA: TGTGCCAGCAGGGAGGTGGGGAACACTGAAGCTTTCTTT.

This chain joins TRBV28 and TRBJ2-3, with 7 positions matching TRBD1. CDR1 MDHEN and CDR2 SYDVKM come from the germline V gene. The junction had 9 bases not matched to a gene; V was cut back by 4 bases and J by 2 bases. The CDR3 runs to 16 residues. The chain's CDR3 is CASSSIQGRYTDTQYF. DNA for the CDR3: TGTGCCAGCAGTTCTATACAGGGGCGGTACACAGATACGCAGTATTTT.

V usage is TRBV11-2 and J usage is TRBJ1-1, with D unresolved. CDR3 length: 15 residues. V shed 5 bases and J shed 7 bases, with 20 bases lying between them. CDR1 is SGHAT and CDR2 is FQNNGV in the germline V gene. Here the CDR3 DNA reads TGTGCCAGCAGCCCCCTAACACAGTTCGCCGGTGAAGCTTTCTTT. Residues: CASSPLTQFAGEAFF.

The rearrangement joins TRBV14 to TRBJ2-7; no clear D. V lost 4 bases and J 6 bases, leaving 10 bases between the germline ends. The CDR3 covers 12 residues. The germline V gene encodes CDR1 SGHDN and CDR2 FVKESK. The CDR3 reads CASSPSGVEQYF. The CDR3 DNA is TGTGCCAGCAGCCCCTCTGGGGTCGAGCAGTACTTC. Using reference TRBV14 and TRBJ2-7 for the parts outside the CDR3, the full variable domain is EAGVTQFPSHSVIEKGQTVTLRCDPISGHDNLYWYRRVMGKEIKFLLHFVKESKQDESGMPNNRFLAERTGGTYSTLKVQPAELEDSGVYFCASSPSGVEQYFGPGTRLTVT.

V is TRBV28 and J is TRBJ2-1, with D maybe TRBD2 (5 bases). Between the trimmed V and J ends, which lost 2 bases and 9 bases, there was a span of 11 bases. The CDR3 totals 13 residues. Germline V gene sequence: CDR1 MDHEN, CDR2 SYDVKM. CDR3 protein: CASSLLGITEQFF. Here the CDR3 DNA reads TGTGCCAGCAGTTTACTCGGGATCACTGAGCAGTTCTTC.

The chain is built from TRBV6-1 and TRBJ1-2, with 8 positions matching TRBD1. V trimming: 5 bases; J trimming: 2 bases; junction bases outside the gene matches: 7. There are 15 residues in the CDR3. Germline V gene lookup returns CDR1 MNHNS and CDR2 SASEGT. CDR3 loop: CASSQDRGGNYGYTF. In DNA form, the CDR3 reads TGTGCCAGCAGTCAAGACAGGGGCGGAAACTATGGCTACACCTTC.

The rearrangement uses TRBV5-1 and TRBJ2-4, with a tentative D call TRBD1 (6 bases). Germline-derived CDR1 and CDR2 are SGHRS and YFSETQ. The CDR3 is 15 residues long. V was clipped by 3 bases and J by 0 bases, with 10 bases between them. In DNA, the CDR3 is TGCGCCAGCAGCTGGACAGCCTTAGCCAAAAACATTCAGTACTTC. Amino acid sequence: CASSWTALAKNIQYF.

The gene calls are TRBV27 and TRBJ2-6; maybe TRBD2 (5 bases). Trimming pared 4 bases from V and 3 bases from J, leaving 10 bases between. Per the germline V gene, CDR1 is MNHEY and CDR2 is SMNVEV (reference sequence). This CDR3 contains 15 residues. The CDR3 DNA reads TGTGCCAGCAGTTCAAGGAGGAATGGGGCCAACGTCCTGACTTTC. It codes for CASSSRRNGANVLTF.

CDR3 nucleotide sequence: TGTGCCAGCAGCCCGGGCGGACAGGGGAACACCGGGGAGCTGTTTTTT. Translation gives CASSPGGQGNTGELFF. The J gene is TRBJ2-2, the V gene TRBV5-4; 8 bases fit TRBD1. Germline-derived CDR1 and CDR2 are SGHNT and YYREEE (reference sequence). V lost 4 bases and J lost 1; bases outside the gene matches: 6. The CDR3 loop spans 16 amino acids.

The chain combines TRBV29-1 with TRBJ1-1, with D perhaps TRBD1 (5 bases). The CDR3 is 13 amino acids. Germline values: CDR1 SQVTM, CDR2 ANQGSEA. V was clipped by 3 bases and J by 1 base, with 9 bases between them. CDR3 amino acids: CSVDTGWNTEAFF. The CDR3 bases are TGCAGCGTTGATACAGGCTGGAACACTGAAGCTTTCTTT.

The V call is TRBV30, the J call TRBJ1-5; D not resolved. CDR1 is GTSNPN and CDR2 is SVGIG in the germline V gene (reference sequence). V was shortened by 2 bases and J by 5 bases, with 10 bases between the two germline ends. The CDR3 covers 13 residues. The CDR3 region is CAWSLVLDQPQHF. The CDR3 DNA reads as TGTGCCTGGAGTCTTGTCCTCGATCAGCCCCAGCATTTT. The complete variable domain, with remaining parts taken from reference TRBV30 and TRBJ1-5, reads SQTIHQWPATLVQPVGSPLSLECTVEGTSNPNLYWYRQAAGRGLQLLFYSVGIGQISSEVPQNLSASRPQDRQFILSSKKLLLSDSGFYLCAWSLVLDQPQHFGDGTRLSIL.

The CDR3 bases are TGTGCCAGCTCGACTCAAGGGGTGGACACTGAAGCTTTCTTT. The encoded protein is CASSTQGVDTEAFF. The rearrangement uses TRBV18 and TRBJ1-1; maybe TRBD1 (5 bases). V was clipped by 6 bases and J by 3 bases, with 14 bases between them. The CDR3 is 14 amino acids. Germline CDR1 reads KGHSH; CDR2 reads LQKENI.

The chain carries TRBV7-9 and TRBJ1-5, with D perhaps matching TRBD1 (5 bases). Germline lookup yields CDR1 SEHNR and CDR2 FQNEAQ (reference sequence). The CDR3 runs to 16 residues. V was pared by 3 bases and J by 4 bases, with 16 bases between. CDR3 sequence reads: CASSFSDREGNQPQHF. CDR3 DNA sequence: TGTGCCAGCAGCTTCAGCGACAGAGAAGGGAATCAGCCCCAGCATTTT.

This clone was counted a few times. CDR3 in DNA: TGCGCCAGCAGCGTCGGGGGGGTGAACACTGAAGCTTTCTTT. Translating gives CASSVGGVNTEAFF. The chain recombines TRBV5-1 with TRBJ1-1; D may be TRBD1 (5 bases). In germline, CDR1 is SGHRS, CDR2 YFSETQ. The length of the CDR3 is 14 residues. Trimming removed 4 bases at V and 0 bases at J, with 10 bases between.

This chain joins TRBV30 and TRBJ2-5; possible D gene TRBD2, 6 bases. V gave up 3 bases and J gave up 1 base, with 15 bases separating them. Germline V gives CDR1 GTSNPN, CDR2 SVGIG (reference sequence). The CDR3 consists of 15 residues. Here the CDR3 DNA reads TGTGCCTGGAGGTTAAGATCTAGCGTCCAAGAGACCCAGTACTTC. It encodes CAWRLRSSVQETQYF.

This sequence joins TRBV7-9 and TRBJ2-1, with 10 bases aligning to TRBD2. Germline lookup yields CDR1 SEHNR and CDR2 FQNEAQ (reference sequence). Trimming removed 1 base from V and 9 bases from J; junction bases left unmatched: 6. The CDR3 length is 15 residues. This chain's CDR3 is CASSLVLAGGLEQFF. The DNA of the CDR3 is TGTGCCAGCAGCTTAGTATTAGCGGGAGGTCTTGAGCAGTTCTTC.

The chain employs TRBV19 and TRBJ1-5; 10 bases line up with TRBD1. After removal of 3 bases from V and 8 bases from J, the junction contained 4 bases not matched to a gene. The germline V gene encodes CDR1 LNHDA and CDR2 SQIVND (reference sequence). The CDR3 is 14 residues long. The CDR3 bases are TGTGCCAGTAGTATGACAGGGGGCCCCAAGCCCCAGCATTTT. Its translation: CASSMTGGPKPQHF.

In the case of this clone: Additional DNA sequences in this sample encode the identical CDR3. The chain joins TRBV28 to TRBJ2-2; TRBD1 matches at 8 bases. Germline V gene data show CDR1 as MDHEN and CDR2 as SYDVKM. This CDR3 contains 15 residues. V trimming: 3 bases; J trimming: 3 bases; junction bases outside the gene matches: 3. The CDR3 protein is CASSLRQGYTGELFF. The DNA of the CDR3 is TGTGCCAGCAGTTTGAGACAGGGGTACACCGGGGAGCTGTTTTTT.

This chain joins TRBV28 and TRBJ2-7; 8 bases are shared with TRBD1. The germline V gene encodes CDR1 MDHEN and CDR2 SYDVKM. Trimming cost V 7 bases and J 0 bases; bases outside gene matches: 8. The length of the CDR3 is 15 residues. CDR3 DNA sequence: TGTGCCAGCAACGGCGGACAGGGAAGCTCCTACGAGCAGTACTTC. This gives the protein CASNGGQGSSYEQYF.

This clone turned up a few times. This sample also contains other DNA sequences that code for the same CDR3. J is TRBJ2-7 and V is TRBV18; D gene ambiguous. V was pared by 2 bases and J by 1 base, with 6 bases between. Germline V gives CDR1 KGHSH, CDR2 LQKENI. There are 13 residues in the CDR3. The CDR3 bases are TGTGCCAGCTCACCAGGCAGTTCCTACGAGCAGTACTTC. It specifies CASSPGSSYEQYF.

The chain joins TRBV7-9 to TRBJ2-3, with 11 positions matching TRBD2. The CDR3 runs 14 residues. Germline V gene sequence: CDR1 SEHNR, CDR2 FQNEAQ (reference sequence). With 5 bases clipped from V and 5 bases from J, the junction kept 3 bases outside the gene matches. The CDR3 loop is CASSLTSGKDTQYF. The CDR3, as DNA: TGTGCCAGCAGCCTGACTAGCGGGAAAGATACGCAGTATTTT.

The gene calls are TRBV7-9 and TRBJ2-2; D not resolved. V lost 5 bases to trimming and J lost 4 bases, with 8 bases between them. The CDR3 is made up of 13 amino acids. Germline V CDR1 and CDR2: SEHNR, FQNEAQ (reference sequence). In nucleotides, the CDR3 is TGTGCCAGCAGCCCCGTTCCCACCGGGGAGCTGTTTTTT. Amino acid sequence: CASSPVPTGELFF. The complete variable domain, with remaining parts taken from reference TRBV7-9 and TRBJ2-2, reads DTGVSQNPRHKITKRGQNVTFRCDPISEHNRLYWYRQTLGQGPEFLTYFQNEAQLEKSRLLSDRFSAERPKGSFSTLEIQRTEQGDSAMYLCASSPVPTGELFFGEGSRLTVL.